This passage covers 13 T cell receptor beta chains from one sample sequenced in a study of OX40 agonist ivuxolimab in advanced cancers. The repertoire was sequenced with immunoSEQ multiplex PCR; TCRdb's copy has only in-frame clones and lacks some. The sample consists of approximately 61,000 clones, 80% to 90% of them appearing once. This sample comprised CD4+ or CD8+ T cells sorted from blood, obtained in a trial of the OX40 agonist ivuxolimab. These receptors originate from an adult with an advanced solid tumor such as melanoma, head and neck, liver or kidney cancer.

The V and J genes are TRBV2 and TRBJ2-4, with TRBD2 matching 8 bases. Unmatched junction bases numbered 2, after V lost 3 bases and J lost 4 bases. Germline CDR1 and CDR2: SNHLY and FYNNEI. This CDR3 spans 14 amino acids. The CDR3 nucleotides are TGTGCCAGCAGTGAGGCTAGCGGGAAAAACATTCAGTACTTC. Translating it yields CASSEASGKNIQYF.

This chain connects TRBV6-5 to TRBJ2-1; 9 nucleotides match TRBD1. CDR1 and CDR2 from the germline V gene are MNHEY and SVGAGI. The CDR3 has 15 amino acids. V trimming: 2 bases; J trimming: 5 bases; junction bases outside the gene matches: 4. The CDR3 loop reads CASSYGTGWDNEQFF. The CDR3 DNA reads TGTGCCAGCAGTTACGGGACAGGGTGGGACAATGAGCAGTTCTTC.

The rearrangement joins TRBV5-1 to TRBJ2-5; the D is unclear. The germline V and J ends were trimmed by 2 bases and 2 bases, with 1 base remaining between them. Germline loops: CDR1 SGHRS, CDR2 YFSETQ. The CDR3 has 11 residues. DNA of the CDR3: TGCGCCAGCAGCTTTCAAGAGACCCAGTACTTC. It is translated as CASSFQETQYF.

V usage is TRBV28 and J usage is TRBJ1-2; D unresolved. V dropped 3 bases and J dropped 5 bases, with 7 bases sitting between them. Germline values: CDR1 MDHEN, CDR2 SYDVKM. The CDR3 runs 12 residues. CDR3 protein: CASSLKGYGYTF. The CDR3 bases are TGTGCCAGCAGTTTGAAAGGGTATGGCTACACCTTC.

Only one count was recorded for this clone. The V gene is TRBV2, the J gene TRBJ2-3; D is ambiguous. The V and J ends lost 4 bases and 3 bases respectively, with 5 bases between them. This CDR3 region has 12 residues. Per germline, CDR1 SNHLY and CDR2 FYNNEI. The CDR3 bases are TGTGCCAGCAGTGGTAGGACAGATACGCAGTATTTT. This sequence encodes CASSGRTDTQYF.

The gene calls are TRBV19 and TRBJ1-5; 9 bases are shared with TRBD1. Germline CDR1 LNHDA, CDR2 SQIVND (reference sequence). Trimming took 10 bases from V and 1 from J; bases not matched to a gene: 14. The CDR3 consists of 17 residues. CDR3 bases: TGTGCCACCGGCCGGGACAGGGACCGAACGAGCAATCAGCCCCAGCATTTT. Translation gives CATGRDRDRTSNQPQHF.

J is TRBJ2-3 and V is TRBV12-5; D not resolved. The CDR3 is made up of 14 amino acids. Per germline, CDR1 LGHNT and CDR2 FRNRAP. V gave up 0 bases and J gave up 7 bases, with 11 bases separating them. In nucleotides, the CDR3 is TGTGCTAGTGGTTTGGTCCCAGGAAGGAATACGCAGTATTTT. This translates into CASGLVPGRNTQYF.

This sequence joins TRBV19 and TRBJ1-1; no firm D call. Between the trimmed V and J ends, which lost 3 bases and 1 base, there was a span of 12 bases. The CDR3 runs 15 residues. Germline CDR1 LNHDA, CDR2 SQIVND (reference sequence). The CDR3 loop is CASSIIGRGNTEAFF. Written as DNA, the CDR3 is TGTGCCAGTAGTATTATTGGACGGGGGAACACTGAAGCTTTCTTT.

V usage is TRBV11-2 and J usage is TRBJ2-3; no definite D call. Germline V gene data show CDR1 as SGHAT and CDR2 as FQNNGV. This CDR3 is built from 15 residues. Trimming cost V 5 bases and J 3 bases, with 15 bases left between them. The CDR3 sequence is CASSPSKAGTDTQYF. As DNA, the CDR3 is TGTGCCAGCAGCCCCTCGAAGGCTGGGACAGATACGCAGTATTTT.

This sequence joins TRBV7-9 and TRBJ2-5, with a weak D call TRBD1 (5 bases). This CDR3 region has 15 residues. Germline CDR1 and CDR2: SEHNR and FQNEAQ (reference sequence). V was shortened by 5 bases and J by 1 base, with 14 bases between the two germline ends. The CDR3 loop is CASSLQGSGQETQYF. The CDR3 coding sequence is TGTGCCAGCAGCCTCCAGGGTTCAGGCCAAGAGACCCAGTACTTC.

DNA for the CDR3: TGTGCCATCGGGACAGACACCGGGGAGCTGTTTTTT. It yields the protein CAIGTDTGELFF. The chain uses TRBV10-3 and TRBJ2-2; 7 bases line up with TRBD1. Trimming removed 8 bases from V and 3 bases from J; junction bases left unmatched: 0. Germline-derived CDR1 and CDR2 are ENHRY and SYGVKD. The CDR3 extends over 12 amino acids.

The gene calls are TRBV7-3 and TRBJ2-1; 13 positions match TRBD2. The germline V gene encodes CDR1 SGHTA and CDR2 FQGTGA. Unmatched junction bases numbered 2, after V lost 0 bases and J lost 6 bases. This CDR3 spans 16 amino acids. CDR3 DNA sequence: TGTGCCAGCAGCTTAACCGGACTAGCGGGAGTCAATGAGCAGTTCTTC. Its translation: CASSLTGLAGVNEQFF.

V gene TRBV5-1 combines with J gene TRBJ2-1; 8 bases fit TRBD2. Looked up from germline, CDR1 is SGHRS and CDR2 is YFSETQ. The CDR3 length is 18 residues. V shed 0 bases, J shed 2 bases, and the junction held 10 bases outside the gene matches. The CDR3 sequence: CASSLAGSSGSAYNEQFF. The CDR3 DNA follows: TGCGCCAGCAGCTTGGCAGGGTCCAGCGGGAGTGCCTACAATGAGCAGTTCTTC.